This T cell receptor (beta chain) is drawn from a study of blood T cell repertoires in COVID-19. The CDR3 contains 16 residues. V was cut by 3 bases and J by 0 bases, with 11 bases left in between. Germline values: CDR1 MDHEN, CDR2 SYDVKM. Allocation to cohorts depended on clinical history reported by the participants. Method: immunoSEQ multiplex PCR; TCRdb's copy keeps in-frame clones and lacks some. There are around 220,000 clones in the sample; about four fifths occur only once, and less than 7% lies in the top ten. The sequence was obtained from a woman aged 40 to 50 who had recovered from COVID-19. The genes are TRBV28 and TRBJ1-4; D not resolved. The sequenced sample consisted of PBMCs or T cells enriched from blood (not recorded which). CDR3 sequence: CASSLGFDATNEKLFF. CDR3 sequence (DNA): TGTGCCAGCAGTTTGGGCTTCGATGCAACTAATGAAAAACTGTTTTTT.